The sequence of this T cell receptor (beta chain) was determined in a study of blood T cell repertoires in COVID-19. At the level of the study: Sample material is recorded as cDNA or gDNA derived from T cells, B-cell-depleted T cells, or PBMCs.

Produced via immunoSEQ multiplex PCR; TCRdb's table is partial and in-frame only. The sample carries roughly 330,000 clones, 86% recorded once. Germline V lookup: CDR1 MGHRA, CDR2 YSYEKL. The CDR3 totals 15 residues. The V and J ends lost 4 bases and 7 bases respectively, with 19 bases between them. Sequenced material: peripheral blood. The TCR sequence derives from a woman in her 50s with acute or convalescent COVID-19. The V gene is TRBV4-1, the J gene TRBJ1-2, with TRBD1 as a possible D gene (5 bases). CDR3 residues: CASSPREGSLGGYTF. The CDR3, as DNA: TGCGCCAGCAGCCCCCGGGAGGGGAGTCTGGGTGGCTACACCTTC.